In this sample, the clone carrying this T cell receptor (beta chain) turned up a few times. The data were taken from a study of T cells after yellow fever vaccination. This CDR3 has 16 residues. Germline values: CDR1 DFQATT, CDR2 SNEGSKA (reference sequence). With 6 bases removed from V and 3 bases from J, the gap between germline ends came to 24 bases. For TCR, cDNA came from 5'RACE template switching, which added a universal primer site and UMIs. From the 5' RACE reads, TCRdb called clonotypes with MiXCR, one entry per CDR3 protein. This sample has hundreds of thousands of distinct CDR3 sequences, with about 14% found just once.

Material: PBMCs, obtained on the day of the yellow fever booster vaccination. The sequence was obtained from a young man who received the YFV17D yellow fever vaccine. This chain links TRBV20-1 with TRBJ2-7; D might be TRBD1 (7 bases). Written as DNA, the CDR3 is TGCAGTGCGCCAGGGGGAGGAGCCTTAGGCGGCTACGAGCAGTACTTC. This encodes CSAPGGGALGGYEQYF.